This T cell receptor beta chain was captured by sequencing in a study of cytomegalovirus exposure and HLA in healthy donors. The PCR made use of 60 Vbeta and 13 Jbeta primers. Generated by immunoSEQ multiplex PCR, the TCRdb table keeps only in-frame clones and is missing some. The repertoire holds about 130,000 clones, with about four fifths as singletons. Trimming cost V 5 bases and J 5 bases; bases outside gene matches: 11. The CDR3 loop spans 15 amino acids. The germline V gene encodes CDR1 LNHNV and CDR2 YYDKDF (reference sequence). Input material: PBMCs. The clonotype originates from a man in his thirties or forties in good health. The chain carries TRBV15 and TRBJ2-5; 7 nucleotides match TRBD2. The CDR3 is CATSSGGDWGETQYF. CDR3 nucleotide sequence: TGTGCCACCAGCTCGGGGGGAGACTGGGGCGAGACCCAGTACTTC.